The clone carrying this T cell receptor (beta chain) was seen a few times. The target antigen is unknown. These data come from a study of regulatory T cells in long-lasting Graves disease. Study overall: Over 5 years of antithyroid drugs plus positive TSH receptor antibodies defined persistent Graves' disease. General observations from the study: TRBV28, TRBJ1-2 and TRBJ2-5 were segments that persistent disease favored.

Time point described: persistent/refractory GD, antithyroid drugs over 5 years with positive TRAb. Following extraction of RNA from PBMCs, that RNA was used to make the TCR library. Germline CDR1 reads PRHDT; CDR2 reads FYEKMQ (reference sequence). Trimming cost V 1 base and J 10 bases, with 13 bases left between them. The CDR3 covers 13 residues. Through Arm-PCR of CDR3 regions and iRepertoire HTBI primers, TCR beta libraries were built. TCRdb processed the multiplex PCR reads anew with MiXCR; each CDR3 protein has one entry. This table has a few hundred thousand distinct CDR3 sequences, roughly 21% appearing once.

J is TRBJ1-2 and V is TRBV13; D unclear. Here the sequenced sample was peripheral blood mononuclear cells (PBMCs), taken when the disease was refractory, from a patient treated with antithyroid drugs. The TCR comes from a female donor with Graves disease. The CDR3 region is CASSLDRGAVYTF. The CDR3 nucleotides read TGTGCCAGCAGCTTAGACCGCGGCGCGGTCTACACCTTC.